This entry is about one T cell receptor beta chain. This clone has only a few counts. The specificity of this receptor is unknown. No much larger clonotype is one base removed from it; base qualities were not supplied. Whole blood was collected in K2EDTA tubes by collaborating institutions according to the institutions' own protocols. For TCRbeta analysis, collaborators shipped samples in one of three forms: frozen whole blood, isolated PBMCs, or DNA extracted from either of those sample types. This record comes from a study of blood T cell repertoires in COVID-19 (dated by TCRdb to about 2020). For the wider study: Samples from collaborators originated in the United States, Italy and Spain and spanned both the acute and convalescent phases of COVID-19. Where available, HLA class I and class II types were obtained from metadata supplied by the sample provider rather than from assay-based typing. The samples were drawn from two sources: the first 160 participants of the ongoing ImmuneRACE study, and fewer than 1,500 subjects contributed by 6 global collaborators. Deeply sampled blood TCRbeta repertoires from subjects exposed to, actively infected with, or recovered from COVID-19 were included in the dataset. A de-identified subject ID, COVID-19 status, age in years and sex were almost always included in the sample metadata. The repertoires were released in a freely available public database meant as a resource for research on the immune response to SARS-CoV-2. The prospective study material was composed of cDNA or gDNA derived from T cells, B-cell-depleted T cells, or PBMCs. Overall study outcomes, separate from this receptor: Clinical and demographic metadata were provided uncurated, with the amount varying by source and participant.

V lost 0 bases and J lost 6 bases; the stretch between them is 9 bases long. Reading from cysteine to phenylalanine, the CDR3 counts 13 amino acids. Just the 39-base CDR3 DNA is kept, in frame starting at base 1. The immunoSEQ Assay, a bias-controlled multiplex PCR, was used to amplify TCRbeta CDR3 regions from genomic DNA. In the source study's methods: The number of nucleated cells in each sample was estimated by amplification of reference gene primers within the assay. To quantify the absolute abundance of each unique TCRbeta CDR3 rearrangement, sequence reads were collapsed and filtered. For each sample, productive Simpson clonality was calculated as the square root of Simpson's diversity index over productive rearrangements. As stored in TCRdb, this immuneACCESS dataset retains in-frame rearrangements with V and J assigned. A fraction of the clones does not appear; measured against another copy, unresolved V genes explain less than half of the discrepancy, and the remainder lacks a known reason. V, J and clone size were drawn from that table, and D and trimming were deduced from the DNA. For this sample there are about 88,000 clones; about 88% appear just once. Around 3% of the sample is held by the ten biggest clonotypes.

Recombination joined TRBV12-3 or TRBV12-4 with TRBJ2-7; the D gene cannot be resolved reliably. This TCR came from a woman over 75 with acute or convalescent COVID-19. Sample: peripheral blood. The DNA reads TGTGCCAGCAGTTTAGCGGTGGGCTTCGAGCAGTACTTC. The encoded protein is CASSLAVGFEQYF.